This is a list of T cell receptor beta chains from one sample in a study of T cell responses to AZD1222 COVID-19 vaccine. Produced via immunoSEQ multiplex PCR; TCRdb's table is partial and in-frame only. The sample has some 150,000 clones, over 75% seen once; the top ten hold about 5.4%. The sequenced sample was peripheral blood, obtained 28 days after the second dose of the MenACWY control vaccine. These TCRs come from an adult who received the MenACWY meningococcal vaccine as a control. Each CDR3 is given with its conserved first and last residue. The D gene is left open where the match is weak. Clone size is not always given. Where it is, it says once, few, many or a class for expanded clones.

size,D,V,J,DNA,CDR3
NA,NA,TRBV5-6,TRBJ1-1,TGTGCCAGCAGCTTGGGAGACACTGAAGCTTTCTTT,CASSLGDTEAFF
NA,NA,TRBV27,TRBJ2-1,TGTGCCAGCAGTGGTTTTGGGGTTGAGCAGTTCTTC,CASSGFGVEQFF
NA,NA,TRBV5-1,TRBJ1-2,TGCGCCAGCAGCCCGGGAGGGGAGGGGACCTATGGCTACACCTTC,CASSPGGEGTYGYTF
NA,NA,TRBV7-2,TRBJ2-3,TGTGCCAGCAGCTCCTCGCCGGGATTCACAGATACGCAGTATTTT,CASSSSPGFTDTQYF
once,TRBD1,TRBV11-2,TRBJ2-1,TGTGCCAGCAGCCCCCGGACAGGGGGCAATGAGCAGTTCTTC,CASSPRTGGNEQFF
few,NA,TRBV19,TRBJ1-2,TGTGCCAGTAGGAACGACCTATCTAACTATGGCTACACCTTC,CASRNDLSNYGYTF
NA,NA,TRBV7-2,TRBJ2-7,TGTGCCAGCAGCTTAGCGCTTGGGGGTCCCCAGGGCGAGCAGTACTTC,CASSLALGGPQGEQYF
NA,NA,TRBV2,TRBJ1-3,TGTGCCAGCAGTCTAGACCATCTTTTTACTGGAAACACCATATATTTT,CASSLDHLFTGNTIYF
NA,NA,TRBV5-1,TRBJ2-7,TGCGCCAGCAGCTTGGTAGGGAGCGAGCCCTACGAGCAGTACTTC,CASSLVGSEPYEQYF
NA,TRBD1,TRBV9,TRBJ2-5,TGTGCCAGCAGCCTCAGAACAGGGGGCACTCAAGAGACCCAGTACTTC,CASSLRTGGTQETQYF
NA,NA,TRBV9,TRBJ2-1,TGTGCCAGCAGCGTAGGAGGGCAGTACGCCTACAATGAGCAGTTCTTC,CASSVGGQYAYNEQFF
NA,NA,TRBV7-6,TRBJ2-5,TGTGCCAGCAGCTTAGCGTTCGGGGGTGGAGAGACCCAGTACTTC,CASSLAFGGGETQYF
NA,NA,TRBV7-9,TRBJ1-2,TGTGCCAGCAGCTTAGCTGGCATGGATGGCTACACCTTC,CASSLAGMDGYTF
NA,NA,TRBV7-3,TRBJ1-2,TGTGCCAGCAGCTTATTGGGCAGGGACTACACCTTC,CASSLLGRDYTF
NA,NA,TRBV5-1,TRBJ1-1,TGCGCCACCCGGTCGGATCCGAACACTGAAGCTTTCTTT,CATRSDPNTEAFF
NA,NA,TRBV11-2,TRBJ2-7,TGTGCCAGCAGCTCGATAGGGGTTGGACTATCGGTAGGGCAGTACTTC,CASSSIGVGLSVGQYF
NA,NA,TRBV5-6,TRBJ1-2,TGTGCCAGCAGACGTCGACAGATATATGGCTACACCTTC,CASRRRQIYGYTF
NA,NA,TRBV18,TRBJ1-5,TGTGCCAGCTCGCCACTCTACGATCAGCCCCAGCATTTT,CASSPLYDQPQHF
NA,NA,TRBV5-1,TRBJ1-1,TGCGCCAGCAGCATCCGACCGGCCGTCACTGAAGCTTTCTTT,CASSIRPAVTEAFF
NA,NA,TRBV19,TRBJ1-5,TGTGCCAGTAGTATAGCGCGTATGCTCAGCTATCAGCCCCAGCATTTT,CASSIARMLSYQPQHF
NA,NA,TRBV23-1,TRBJ1-6,TGCGCCAGCAGTCAAACCCGGGACAAGCAGGTTTCACCCCTCCACTTT,CASSQTRDKQVSPLHF
NA,TRBD1,TRBV4-3,TRBJ1-2,TGCGCCAGCAGCCAAGATCGACAGGGAAATGGCTACACCTTC,CASSQDRQGNGYTF
NA,TRBD1,TRBV2,TRBJ2-2,TGTGCCAGCAGTGGACAGGGTACCACCGGGGAGCTGTTTTTT,CASSGQGTTGELFF
few,NA,TRBV28,TRBJ1-4,TGTGCCAGCACCTTGGGGGGGGCCGGTAATGAAAAACTGTTTTTT,CASTLGGAGNEKLFF
NA,TRBD1,TRBV2,TRBJ1-1,TGTGCCAGCAGTAGGACAGGGGTGAACACTGAAGCTTTCTTT,CASSRTGVNTEAFF
NA,TRBD2,TRBV5-1,TRBJ2-7,TGCGCCAGCAGCGAGGGTGCGGGAGGCCGAAGGGACGAGCAGTACTTC,CASSEGAGGRRDEQYF